The 8 T cell receptor beta chains below were found in one sample sequenced in a study of T-cell memory formation after mild COVID-19. TCRdb re-called the 5' RACE reads through MiXCR, storing one row per CDR3 protein. The sample lists 85,000 to 130,000 distinct CDR3 sequences; 9.5% to 15% were seen once. Sequencing used PBMCs or a T cell subset sorted from them (not recorded which). These receptors were obtained from an adult woman who had mild COVID-19 (a few samples of this study predate the infection). Cell type and time point are not known.

This chain links TRBV10-3 with TRBJ2-5; maybe TRBD2 (5 bases). There are 14 residues in the CDR3. V was pared by 5 bases and J by 0 bases, with 10 bases between. Germline CDR1 and CDR2: ENHRY and SYGVKD. The CDR3 bases are TGTGCCATCAGTTCCGGGGATTACCAAGAGACCCAGTACTTC. Translated: CAISSGDYQETQYF.

This clonotype came up many times. The chain is built from TRBV12-3 or TRBV12-4 and TRBJ2-2; D is ambiguous. The germline V and J ends were trimmed by 1 base and 4 bases, with 4 bases remaining between them. The CDR3 is 13 amino acids. This CDR3 is CASSLESTGELFF. The CDR3 DNA sequence: TGTGCCAGCAGTTTAGAGTCCACCGGGGAGCTGTTTTTT.

There are a few counts of this clonotype. The CDR3 reads CASMGPLNEQFF. CDR3 in DNA: TGCGCCAGTATGGGACCCCTCAATGAGCAGTTCTTC. The rearrangement links TRBV5-1 to TRBJ2-1; D tentatively reads TRBD1 or TRBD2 (5 bases each). This CDR3 is built from 12 residues. Germline CDR1 is SGHRS and CDR2 is YFSETQ. The ends were cut back, 8 bases at V and 6 bases at J, with 12 bases in the middle.

This clonotype has at least ten counts. The gene calls are TRBV14 and TRBJ2-3; maybe TRBD2 (6 bases). The CDR3 is 13 residues long. Germline CDR1 is SGHDN and CDR2 is FVKESK. V was cut by 6 bases and J by 6 bases, with 13 bases left in between. The CDR3 here is CASRPTGRDTQYF. The CDR3 coding sequence is TGTGCCAGCAGACCCACGGGGAGGGATACGCAGTATTTT.

In this sample, this clonotype turned up once. The rearrangement uses TRBV5-6 and TRBJ2-5; 14 bases map to TRBD2. V lost 4 bases to trimming and J lost 4 bases; unmatched junction nucleotides: 9. The V gene's germline CDR1 is SGHDT and CDR2 YYEEEE. The CDR3 runs to 17 residues. This CDR3 reads CASSLPGLAGVGETQYF. The CDR3 DNA reads as TGTGCCAGCAGCCTACCGGGACTAGCGGGAGTGGGAGAGACCCAGTACTTC.

CDR3 sequence: CASSPTSSSYNEQFF. The CDR3 DNA reads TGTGCCAGTAGTCCGACTTCGAGCTCCTACAATGAGCAGTTCTTC. The chain joins TRBV19 to TRBJ2-1, with D unclear. Germline values: CDR1 LNHDA, CDR2 SQIVND (reference sequence). V lost 5 bases, J lost 0 bases, and 11 bases lay in between. The CDR3 totals 15 residues.

The chain employs TRBV5-6 and TRBJ2-7; 7 bases match TRBD2. V lost 3 bases to trimming and J lost 3 bases; unmatched junction nucleotides: 9. The CDR3 extends over 15 amino acids. Per germline, CDR1 SGHDT and CDR2 YYEEEE. CDR3 protein: CASSSETRTSYEQYF. The CDR3 DNA is TGTGCCAGCAGCTCGGAAACCCGGACTAGCTACGAGCAGTACTTC.

The chain couples TRBV4-1 to TRBJ2-3; 13 nucleotides match TRBD2. The CDR3 sequence is 18 residues long. After removal of 3 bases from V and 0 bases from J, the junction contained 6 bases not matched to a gene. Per the germline V gene, CDR1 is MGHRA and CDR2 is YSYEKL. The CDR3 DNA sequence: TGCGCCAGCAGCCATCGACTAGCGGGGGGATCTAGCACAGATACGCAGTATTTT. Translation: CASSHRLAGGSSTDTQYF.